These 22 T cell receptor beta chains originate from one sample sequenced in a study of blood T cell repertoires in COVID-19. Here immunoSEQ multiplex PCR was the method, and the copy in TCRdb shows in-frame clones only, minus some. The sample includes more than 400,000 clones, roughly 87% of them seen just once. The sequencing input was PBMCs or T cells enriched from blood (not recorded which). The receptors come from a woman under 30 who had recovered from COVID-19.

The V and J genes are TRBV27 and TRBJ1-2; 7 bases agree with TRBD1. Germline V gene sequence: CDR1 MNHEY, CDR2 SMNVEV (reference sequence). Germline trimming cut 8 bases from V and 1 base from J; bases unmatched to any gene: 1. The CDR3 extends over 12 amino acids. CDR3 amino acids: CASRDSNYGYTF. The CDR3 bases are TGTGCCAGCCGGGACAGTAACTATGGCTACACCTTC.

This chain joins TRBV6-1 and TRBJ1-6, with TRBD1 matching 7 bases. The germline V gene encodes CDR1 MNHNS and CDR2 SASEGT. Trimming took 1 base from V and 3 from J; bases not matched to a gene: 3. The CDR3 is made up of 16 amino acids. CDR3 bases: TGTGCCAGCAGTGAAGGGGGACAGAACTATAATTCACCCCTCCACTTT. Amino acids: CASSEGGQNYNSPLHF.

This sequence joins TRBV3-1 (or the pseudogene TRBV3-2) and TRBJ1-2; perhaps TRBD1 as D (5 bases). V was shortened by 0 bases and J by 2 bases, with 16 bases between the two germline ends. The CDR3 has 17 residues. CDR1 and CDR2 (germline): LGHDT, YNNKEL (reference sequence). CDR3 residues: CASSQDRYEGLNYGYTF. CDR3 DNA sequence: TGTGCCAGCAGCCAAGATAGGTATGAGGGACTAAACTATGGCTACACCTTC.

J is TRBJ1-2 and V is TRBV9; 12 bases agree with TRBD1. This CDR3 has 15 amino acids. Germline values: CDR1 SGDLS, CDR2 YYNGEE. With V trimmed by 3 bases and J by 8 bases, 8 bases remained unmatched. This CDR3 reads CASSARDRGREGYTF. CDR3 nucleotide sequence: TGTGCCAGCAGCGCCCGGGACAGGGGGCGAGAAGGCTACACCTTC.

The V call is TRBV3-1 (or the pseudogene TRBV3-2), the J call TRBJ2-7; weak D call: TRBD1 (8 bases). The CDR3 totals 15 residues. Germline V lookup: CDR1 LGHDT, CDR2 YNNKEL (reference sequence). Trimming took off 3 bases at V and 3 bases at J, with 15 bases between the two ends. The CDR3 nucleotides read TGTGCCAGCAGCCACCCACAGGGGGGGTTCTACGAGCAGTACTTC. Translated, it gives CASSHPQGGFYEQYF.

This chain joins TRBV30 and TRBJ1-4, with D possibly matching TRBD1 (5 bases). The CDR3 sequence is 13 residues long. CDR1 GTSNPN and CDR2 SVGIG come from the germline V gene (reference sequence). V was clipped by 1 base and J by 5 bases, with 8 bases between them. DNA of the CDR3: TGTGCCTGGAGTGCAGGGTCAAATGAAAAACTGTTTTTT. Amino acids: CAWSAGSNEKLFF. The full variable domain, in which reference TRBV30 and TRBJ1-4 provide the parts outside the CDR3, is SQTIHQWPATLVQPVGSPLSLECTVEGTSNPNLYWYRQAAGRGLQLLFYSVGIGQISSEVPQNLSASRPQDRQFILSSKKLLLSDSGFYLCAWSAGSNEKLFFGSGTQLSVL.

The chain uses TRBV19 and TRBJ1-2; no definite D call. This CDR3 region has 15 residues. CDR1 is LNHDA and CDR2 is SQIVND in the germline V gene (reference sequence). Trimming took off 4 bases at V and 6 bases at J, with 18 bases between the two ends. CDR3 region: CASSKPWDLLDGYTF. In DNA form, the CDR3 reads TGTGCCAGTAGTAAACCCTGGGATCTACTAGATGGCTACACCTTC.

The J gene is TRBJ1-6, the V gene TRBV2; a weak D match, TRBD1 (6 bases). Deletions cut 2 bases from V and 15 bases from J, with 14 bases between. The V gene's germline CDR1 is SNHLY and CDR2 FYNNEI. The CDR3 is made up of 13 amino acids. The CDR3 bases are TGTGCCAGCAGTGAACAAGGGGGTCTAGTCCTCCACTTT. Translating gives CASSEQGGLVLHF.

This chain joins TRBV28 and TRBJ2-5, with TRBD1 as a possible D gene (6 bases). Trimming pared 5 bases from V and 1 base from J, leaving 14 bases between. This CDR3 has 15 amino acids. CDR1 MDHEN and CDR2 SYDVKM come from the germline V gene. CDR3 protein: CASSHPGTTQETQYF. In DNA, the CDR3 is TGTGCCAGCAGTCACCCCGGGACAACCCAAGAGACCCAGTACTTC.

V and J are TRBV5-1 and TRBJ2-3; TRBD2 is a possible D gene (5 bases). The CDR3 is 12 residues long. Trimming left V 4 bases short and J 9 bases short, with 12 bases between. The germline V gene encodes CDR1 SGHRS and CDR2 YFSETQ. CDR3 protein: CASSEEGGTQYF. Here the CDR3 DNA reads TGCGCCAGCAGCGAAGAGGGCGGCACGCAGTATTTT.

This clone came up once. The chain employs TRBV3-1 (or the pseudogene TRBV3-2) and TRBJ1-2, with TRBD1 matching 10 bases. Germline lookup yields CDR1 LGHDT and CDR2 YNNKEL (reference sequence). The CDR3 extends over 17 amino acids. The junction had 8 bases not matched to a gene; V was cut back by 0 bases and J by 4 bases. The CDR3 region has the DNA TGTGCCAGCAGCCAAGATCCCCCGGACAGGGGGTTCTATGGCTACACCTTC. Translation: CASSQDPPDRGFYGYTF.

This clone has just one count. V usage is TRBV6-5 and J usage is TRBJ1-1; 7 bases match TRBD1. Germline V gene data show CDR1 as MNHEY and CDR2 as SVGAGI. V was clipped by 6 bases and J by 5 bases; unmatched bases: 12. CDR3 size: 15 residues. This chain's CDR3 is CASSAPRDRRTEAFF. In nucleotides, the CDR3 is TGTGCCAGCAGCGCCCCTAGGGACAGAAGGACTGAAGCTTTCTTT.

As DNA, the CDR3 is TGTGCCAGCAGCCACCGTTGCGGGGTCAACACAGATACGCAGTATTTT. Encoded protein: CASSHRCGVNTDTQYF. V usage is TRBV7-2 and J usage is TRBJ2-3, with D possibly matching TRBD2 (6 bases). Germline assignment: CDR1 SGHTA and CDR2 FQGNSA. V lost 5 bases and J lost 2, with 17 bases in between. The CDR3 sequence is 16 residues long.

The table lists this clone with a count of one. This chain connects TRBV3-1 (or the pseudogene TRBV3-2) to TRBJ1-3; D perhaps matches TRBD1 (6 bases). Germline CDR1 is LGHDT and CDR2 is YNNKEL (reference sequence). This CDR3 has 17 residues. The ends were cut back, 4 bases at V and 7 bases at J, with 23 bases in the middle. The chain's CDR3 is CASSPRNTGLFWNTIYF. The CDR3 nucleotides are TGTGCCAGCAGCCCCAGGAATACAGGGCTGTTCTGGAACACCATATATTTT.

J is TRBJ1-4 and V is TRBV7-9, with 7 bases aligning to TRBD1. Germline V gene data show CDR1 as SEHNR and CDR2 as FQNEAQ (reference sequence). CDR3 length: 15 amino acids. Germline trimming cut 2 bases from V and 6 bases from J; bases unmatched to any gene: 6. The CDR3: CASSLLSRGDEKLFF. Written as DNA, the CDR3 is TGTGCCAGCAGCTTATTATCCAGGGGGGATGAAAAACTGTTTTTT.

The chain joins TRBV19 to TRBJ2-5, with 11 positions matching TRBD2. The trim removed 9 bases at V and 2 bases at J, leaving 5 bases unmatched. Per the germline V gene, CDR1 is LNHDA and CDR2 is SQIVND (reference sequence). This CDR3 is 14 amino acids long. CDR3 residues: CASSSGGLQETQYF. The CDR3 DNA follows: TGTGCCAGCTCTAGCGGGGGGCTTCAAGAGACCCAGTACTTC.

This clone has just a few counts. The CDR3 region has the DNA TGTGCCAGCAGTCCGAACGGACTAGAGGCGTACTTC. It translates to CASSPNGLEAYF. V usage is TRBV2 and J usage is TRBJ2-7; TRBD2 matches at 7 bases. V lost 5 bases to trimming and J lost 12 bases; unmatched junction nucleotides: 10. The germline V gene has CDR1 SNHLY and CDR2 FYNNEI. The CDR3 consists of 12 residues.

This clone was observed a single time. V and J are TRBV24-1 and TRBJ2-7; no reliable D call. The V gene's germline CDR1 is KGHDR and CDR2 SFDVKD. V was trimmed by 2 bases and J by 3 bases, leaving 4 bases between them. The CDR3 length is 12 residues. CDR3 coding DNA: TGTGCCACCAGTGATTCAGACTACGAGCAGTACTTC. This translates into CATSDSDYEQYF.

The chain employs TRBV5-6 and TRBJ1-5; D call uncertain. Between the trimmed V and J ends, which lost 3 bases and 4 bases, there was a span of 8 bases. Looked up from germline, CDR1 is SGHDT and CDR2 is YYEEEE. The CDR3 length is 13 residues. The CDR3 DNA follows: TGTGCCAGCAGCTCAGGTGAAAATCAGCCCCAGCATTTT. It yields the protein CASSSGENQPQHF.

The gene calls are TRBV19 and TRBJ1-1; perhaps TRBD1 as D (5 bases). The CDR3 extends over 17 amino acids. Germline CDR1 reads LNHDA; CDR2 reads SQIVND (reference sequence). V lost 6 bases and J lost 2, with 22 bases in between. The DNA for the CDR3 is TGTGCCAGTAGCTCCGAGGAAGGGGCGGTGGGAAACACTGAAGCTTTCTTT. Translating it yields CASSSEEGAVGNTEAFF.

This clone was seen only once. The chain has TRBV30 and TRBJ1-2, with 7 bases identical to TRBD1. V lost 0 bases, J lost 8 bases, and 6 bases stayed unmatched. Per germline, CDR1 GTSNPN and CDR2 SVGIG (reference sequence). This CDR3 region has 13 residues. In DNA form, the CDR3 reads TGTGCCTGGAGTGTAATGACAGGGTACGGCTACACCTTC. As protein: CAWSVMTGYGYTF.

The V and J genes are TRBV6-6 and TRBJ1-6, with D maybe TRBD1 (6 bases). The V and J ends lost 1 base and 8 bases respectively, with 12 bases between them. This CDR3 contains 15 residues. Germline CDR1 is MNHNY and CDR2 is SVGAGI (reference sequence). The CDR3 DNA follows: TGTGCCAGCAGTTACTTGAATAAGGGGGATTCACCCCTCCACTTT. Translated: CASSYLNKGDSPLHF.